The 20 T cell receptor beta chains in this list originate from one sample, sequenced in a study of CD8+ T cells in alopecia areata (dated by TCRdb to 2017 to 2018). Libraries came from the immunoSEQ multiplex PCR assay. RNA was extracted from all samples and reverse transcribed into cDNA as template for TCR sequencing. TCRdb provides this immuneACCESS table in a form limited to in-frame rearrangements. Some clones are lacking; in checked studies, under half of them reflect an unresolved V gene, and why the rest are absent is not known. The sample has 110,000 or so clones on record, around 64% of them singletons. In total, the top ten clones hold around 3% of the sample. Source material: CD4+ T cells sorted from blood. These receptors were obtained from a human donor in good health.

This clone appeared a single time. The V gene is TRBV10-3, the J gene TRBJ2-7; 7 nucleotides line up with TRBD1. Germline CDR1 is ENHRY and CDR2 is SYGVKD. Trimming cost V 4 bases and J 0 bases; bases outside gene matches: 9. This CDR3 has 16 amino acids. The CDR3, as DNA: TGTGCCATCAGTGCACCCGACGGGACAGTCTCCTACGAGCAGTACTTC. As protein: CAISAPDGTVSYEQYF.

The chain employs TRBV29-1 and TRBJ1-1; maybe TRBD1 (6 bases). The germline V gene encodes CDR1 SQVTM and CDR2 ANQGSEA. V was cut by 7 bases and J by 3 bases, with 15 bases left in between. The CDR3 loop spans 13 amino acids. CDR3 in DNA: TGCAGCGCCCAACTGGGGGCGGACACTGAAGCTTTCTTT. This encodes CSAQLGADTEAFF. Complete variable domain (other parts from reference TRBV29-1 and TRBJ1-1): SAVISQKPSRDICQRGTSLTIQCQVDSQVTMMFWYRQQPGQSLTLIATANQGSEATYESGFVIDKFPISRPNLTFSTLTVSNMSPEDSSIYLCSAQLGADTEAFFGQGTRLTVV.

The V and J genes are TRBV7-9 and TRBJ2-5; D gene uncertain. This CDR3 has 14 amino acids. Germline loops: CDR1 SEHNR, CDR2 FQNEAQ (reference sequence). V lost 1 base to trimming and J lost 1 base, with 7 bases between them. As DNA, the CDR3 is TGTGCCAGCAGCTTAGGTAACCCCCAAGAGACCCAGTACTTC. This gives the protein CASSLGNPQETQYF.

This clone has only one observation. This chain uses TRBV30 with TRBJ2-6, with TRBD1 as a possible D gene (6 bases). CDR1 and CDR2 from the germline V gene are GTSNPN and SVGIG (reference sequence). This CDR3 comprises 15 residues. The V end was cut by 2 bases, the J end by 0 bases, with 8 bases between. The CDR3 here is CAWSLGGSGANVLTF. As DNA, the CDR3 is TGTGCCTGGAGTCTAGGGGGCTCTGGGGCCAACGTCCTGACTTTC.

J is TRBJ1-1 and V is TRBV25-1; D remains unclear. The CDR3 totals 10 residues. V was pared by 4 bases and J by 11 bases, with 8 bases between. Germline loops: CDR1 MGHDK, CDR2 SYGVNS. CDR3 protein: CASSGRRAFF. The DNA for the CDR3 is TGTGCCAGCAGTGGGAGGAGGGCTTTCTTT.

With respect to this clone: A read error may account for a junction end that differs from germline. The CDR3 sequence: CAWGVTNYEAFF. CDR3 sequence (DNA): TGTGCCTGGGGTGTGACGAACTATGAAGCTTTCTTT. J is TRBJ1-1 and V is TRBV30, with no clear D. Germline CDR1 and CDR2: GTSNPN and SVGIG (reference sequence). This CDR3 has 12 amino acids.

V and J are TRBV7-9 and TRBJ2-7; 9 nucleotides match TRBD1. Looked up from germline, CDR1 is SEHNR and CDR2 is FQNEAQ (reference sequence). The CDR3 is 16 amino acids. V shed 0 bases and J 5 bases; nucleotides not matched to a gene: 8. CDR3 nucleotides: TGTGCCAGCAGCTTAGCGATGGGACAGGGAATCGACGAGCAGTACTTC. Protein product: CASSLAMGQGIDEQYF.

The gene calls are TRBV5-1 and TRBJ1-6; a possible D gene is TRBD1 (6 bases). This CDR3 has 15 amino acids. Trimming took 4 bases from V and 7 from J, leaving 15 bases between them. Germline V gives CDR1 SGHRS, CDR2 YFSETQ. CDR3 residues: CASSPGQERNSPLHF. The CDR3 DNA follows: TGCGCCAGCAGCCCGGGACAAGAACGGAATTCACCCCTCCACTTT.

This clone is medium-sized. The chain joins TRBV7-6 to TRBJ2-3; D is uncertain. Deletions cut 2 bases from V and 0 bases from J, with 9 bases between. The germline CDR1 and CDR2 sequences are SGHVS and FNYEAQ. This CDR3 contains 15 residues. CDR3 sequence (DNA): TGTGCCAGCAGCTTACGAGAGATTAGCACAGATACGCAGTATTTT. Its protein product is CASSLREISTDTQYF.

This chain uses TRBV29-1 with TRBJ2-5; TRBD2 aligns across 9 bases. This CDR3 has 13 amino acids. Germline trimming cut 6 bases from V and 2 bases from J; bases unmatched to any gene: 4. CDR1 and CDR2 (germline): SQVTM, ANQGSEA. CDR3 DNA sequence: TGCAGCGTCCGAGCGGGGGGTCAAGAGACCCAGTACTTC. Translated: CSVRAGGQETQYF.

The rearrangement uses TRBV7-2 and TRBJ1-1; D remains ambiguous. V lost 3 bases and J lost 1, with 6 bases in between. The germline CDR1 and CDR2 sequences are SGHTA and FQGNSA. This CDR3 contains 13 residues. The CDR3 sequence is CASSLQANTEAFF. The CDR3, as DNA: TGTGCCAGCAGCTTGCAAGCGAACACTGAAGCTTTCTTT.

The gene calls are TRBV6-5 and TRBJ2-4; tentatively, D is TRBD1 (6 bases). Germline V CDR1 and CDR2: MNHEY, SVGAGI. Trimming removed 6 bases at V and 6 bases at J, with 15 bases between. This CDR3 is 14 amino acids long. The DNA for the CDR3 is TGTGCCAGCAGACGGGACACTCGGGGAAACATTCAGTACTTC. Protein sequence: CASRRDTRGNIQYF.

The table lists this clone with a few counts. The chain combines TRBV30 with TRBJ1-1; a possible D gene is TRBD1 (6 bases). Germline V CDR1 and CDR2: GTSNPN, SVGIG (reference sequence). The CDR3 spans 14 residues. V lost 3 bases, J lost 4 bases, and 15 bases lay in between. In DNA, the CDR3 is TGTGCCTGGAGGCGGGTCAGGGGAGGCACTGAAGCTTTCTTT. Its protein is CAWRRVRGGTEAFF.

The chain couples TRBV5-1 to TRBJ1-6; 9 bases agree with TRBD1. CDR3 length: 14 amino acids. Germline values: CDR1 SGHRS, CDR2 YFSETQ. V shed 3 bases, J shed 7 bases, and the junction held 2 bases outside the gene matches. CDR3 amino acids: CASSWTGENSPLHF. In DNA, the CDR3 is TGCGCCAGCAGCTGGACAGGGGAGAATTCACCCCTCCACTTT.

As to this clone: An end of the junction differs from the germline gene, which may be a read error. The rearrangement joins TRBV6-5 to TRBJ2-5; D unresolved. Germline loops: CDR1 MNHEY, CDR2 SVGAGI. The CDR3 consists of 11 residues. The CDR3 nucleotides are TGTGCCACCTCCTGGGGTGGCAGGTGGCACTTC. It is translated as CATSWGGRWHF.

This chain joins TRBV29-1 and TRBJ1-2, with D possibly TRBD1 on 6 matching bases. CDR1 SQVTM and CDR2 ANQGSEA come from the germline V gene. V was clipped by 8 bases and J by 2 bases, with 18 bases between them. This CDR3 comprises 14 residues. The CDR3 sequence is CSNLSSGVNYGYTF. The CDR3 DNA is TGCAGCAATCTAAGCTCAGGGGTAAACTATGGCTACACCTTC.

This chain joins TRBV6-5 and TRBJ1-2, with D possibly matching TRBD1 (6 bases). Per germline, CDR1 MNHEY and CDR2 SVGAGI. V was shortened by 2 bases and J by 8 bases, with 18 bases between the two germline ends. The CDR3 length is 15 residues. The CDR3 is CASSYGSGQPPGYTF. The CDR3 region has the DNA TGTGCCAGCAGTTACGGGAGCGGACAGCCCCCGGGCTACACCTTC.

CDR3 sequence reads: CAWSIRGIGYEQYF. In DNA form, the CDR3 reads TGTGCCTGGAGTATTAGGGGCATCGGCTACGAGCAGTACTTC. This rearrangement joins TRBV30 to TRBJ2-7; possibly TRBD1 for D (5 bases). The CDR3 sequence is 14 residues long. V shed 2 bases and J shed 3 bases, with 14 bases lying between them. Germline V lookup: CDR1 GTSNPN, CDR2 SVGIG (reference sequence).

J is TRBJ2-5 and V is TRBV30; perhaps TRBD1 as D (6 bases). Trimming stripped 3 bases from V and 1 base from J, with 12 bases between. Per the germline V gene, CDR1 is GTSNPN and CDR2 is SVGIG (reference sequence). The CDR3 totals 14 residues. CDR3 loop: CAWSRDTLQETQYF. Here the CDR3 DNA reads TGTGCCTGGAGCCGGGACACTCTCCAAGAGACCCAGTACTTC.

The V gene is TRBV6-4, the J gene TRBJ2-1; TRBD2 aligns across 10 bases. The CDR3 has 15 amino acids. V trimming: 2 bases; J trimming: 8 bases; junction bases outside the gene matches: 6. In germline, CDR1 is MRHNA, CDR2 SNTAGT. CDR3 nucleotide sequence: TGTGCCAGCAGTGACAGCGGGGGGGCCGGGGATGAGCAGTTCTTC. Amino acids: CASSDSGGAGDEQFF.